This T cell receptor (beta chain) came from a study of T-cell memory formation after mild COVID-19. The V end was cut by 4 bases, the J end by 3 bases, with 24 bases between. CDR3 size: 18 residues. Germline CDR1 is SGHKS and CDR2 is YYEKEE (reference sequence). Libraries for TCRalpha and TCRbeta carried sample barcodes and unique molecular identifiers via 5'RACE. In TCRdb, the 5' RACE reads were re-called with MiXCR into one record per CDR3 protein. The top ten hold 20% to 25% of the sample, which has 250,000 to 350,000 distinct CDR3 sequences, 15% to 20% seen once. Regarding the study as a whole: Pre-infection memory already had some responding clones, implying cross-reactive memory joined.

A note on this clonotype: Its matching antigen is unknown.

The sample comprised PBMCs or a T cell subset sorted from them (not recorded which). V is TRBV5-5 and J is TRBJ2-3, with no clear D. This sequence was found in a man in his late teens or twenties who had mild COVID-19 (a few samples of this study predate the infection). Cell type and time point are not known. Here the CDR3 DNA reads TGTGCCAGCAGCCCTCAAGGCAGGATTTTGAAAGGTACAGATACGCAGTATTTT. Translated, it gives CASSPQGRILKGTDTQYF.